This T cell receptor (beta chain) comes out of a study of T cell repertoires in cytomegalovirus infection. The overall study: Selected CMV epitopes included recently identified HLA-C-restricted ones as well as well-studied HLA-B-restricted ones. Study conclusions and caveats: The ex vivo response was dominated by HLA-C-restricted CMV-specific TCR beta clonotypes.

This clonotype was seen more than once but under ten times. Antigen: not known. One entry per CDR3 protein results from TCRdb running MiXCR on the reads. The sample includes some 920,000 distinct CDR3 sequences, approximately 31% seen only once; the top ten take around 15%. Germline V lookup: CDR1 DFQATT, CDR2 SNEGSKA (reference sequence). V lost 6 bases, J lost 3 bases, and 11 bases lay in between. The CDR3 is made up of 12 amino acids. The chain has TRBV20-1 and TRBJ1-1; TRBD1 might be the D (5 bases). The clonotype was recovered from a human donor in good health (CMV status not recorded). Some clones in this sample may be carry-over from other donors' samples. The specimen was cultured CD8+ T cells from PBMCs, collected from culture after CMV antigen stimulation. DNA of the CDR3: TGCAGTGCCTCGTCGGGGGACACTGAAGCTTTCTTT. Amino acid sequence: CSASSGDTEAFF.